The clone carrying this T cell receptor (beta chain) was observed many times. It was with unique molecular identifiers that the TCRbeta library was prepared. MiXCR, applied by TCRdb to the PCR reads, yields one record per CDR3 protein. The sample yields fewer than 400,000 distinct CDR3 sequences, just over 20% seen once. These data originate in a study of T-cell reconstitution after alpha-beta-depleted transplantation in children. The CDR3 is made up of 17 amino acids. The V gene end was trimmed by 3 bases and the J gene end by 4 bases; junction bases not matched to a gene: 9. CDR1 SQVTM and CDR2 ANQGSEA come from the germline V gene.

Sample: PBMCs from the stem cell graft donor, taken from the stem cell graft. This sequence was found in a human donor who donated a stem cell graft to a child with acute myeloid leukemia. The J gene is TRBJ2-1, the V gene TRBV29-1, with TRBD2 matching 13 bases. The CDR3 region is CSVDGLAGEEDYNEQFF. CDR3 bases: TGCAGCGTTGACGGACTAGCGGGAGAGGAGGATTACAATGAGCAGTTCTTC.